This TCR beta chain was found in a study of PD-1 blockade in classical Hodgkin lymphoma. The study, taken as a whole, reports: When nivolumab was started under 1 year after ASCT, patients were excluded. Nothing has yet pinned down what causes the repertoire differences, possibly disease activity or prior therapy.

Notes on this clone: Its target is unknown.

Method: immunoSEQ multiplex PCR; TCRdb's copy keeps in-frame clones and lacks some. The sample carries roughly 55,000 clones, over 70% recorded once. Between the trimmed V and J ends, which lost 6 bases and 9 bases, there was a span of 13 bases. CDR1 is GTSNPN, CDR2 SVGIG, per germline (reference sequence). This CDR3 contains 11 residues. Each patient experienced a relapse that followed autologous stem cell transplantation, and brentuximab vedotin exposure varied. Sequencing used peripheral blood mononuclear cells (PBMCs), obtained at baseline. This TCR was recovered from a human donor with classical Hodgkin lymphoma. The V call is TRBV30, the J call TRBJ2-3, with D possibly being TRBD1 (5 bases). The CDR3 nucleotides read TGTGCCTGCCAGGGCCTCGAGACGCAGTATTTT. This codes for CACQGLETQYF.